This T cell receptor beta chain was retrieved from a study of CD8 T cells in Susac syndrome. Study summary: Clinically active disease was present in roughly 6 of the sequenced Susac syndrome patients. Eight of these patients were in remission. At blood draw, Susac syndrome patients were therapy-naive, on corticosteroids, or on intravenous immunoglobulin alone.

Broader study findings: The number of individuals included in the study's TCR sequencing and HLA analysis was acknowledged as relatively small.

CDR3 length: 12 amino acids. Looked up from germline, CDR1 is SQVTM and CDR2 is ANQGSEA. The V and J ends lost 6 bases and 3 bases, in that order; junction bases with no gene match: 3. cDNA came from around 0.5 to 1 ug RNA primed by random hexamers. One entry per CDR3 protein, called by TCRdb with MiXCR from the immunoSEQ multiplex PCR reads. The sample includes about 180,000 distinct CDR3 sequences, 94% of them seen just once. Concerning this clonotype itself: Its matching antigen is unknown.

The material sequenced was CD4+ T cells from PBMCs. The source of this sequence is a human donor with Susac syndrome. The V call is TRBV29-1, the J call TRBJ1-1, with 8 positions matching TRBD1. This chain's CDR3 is CSVSTGDTEAFF. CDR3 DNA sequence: TGCAGCGTGTCGACAGGGGACACTGAAGCTTTCTTT. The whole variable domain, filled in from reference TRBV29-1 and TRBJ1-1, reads SAVISQKPSRDICQRGTSLTIQCQVDSQVTMMFWYRQQPGQSLTLIATANQGSEATYESGFVIDKFPISRPNLTFSTLTVSNMSPEDSSIYLCSVSTGDTEAFFGQGTRLTVV.